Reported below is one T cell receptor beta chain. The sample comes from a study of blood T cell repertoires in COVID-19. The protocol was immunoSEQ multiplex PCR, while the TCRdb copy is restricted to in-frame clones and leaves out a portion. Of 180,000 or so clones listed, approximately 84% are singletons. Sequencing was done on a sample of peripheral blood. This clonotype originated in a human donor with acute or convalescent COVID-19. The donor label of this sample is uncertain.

In DNA form, the CDR3 reads TGTGCCAGCCAAAACAGGGAACGTGCCTATGGCTACACCTTC. Protein sequence: CASQNRERAYGYTF. The rearrangement links TRBV2 to TRBJ1-2, with D maybe TRBD1 (6 bases). Per the germline V gene, CDR1 is SNHLY and CDR2 is FYNNEI. This CDR3 has 14 amino acids. V dropped 8 bases and J dropped 4 bases, with 17 bases sitting between them.